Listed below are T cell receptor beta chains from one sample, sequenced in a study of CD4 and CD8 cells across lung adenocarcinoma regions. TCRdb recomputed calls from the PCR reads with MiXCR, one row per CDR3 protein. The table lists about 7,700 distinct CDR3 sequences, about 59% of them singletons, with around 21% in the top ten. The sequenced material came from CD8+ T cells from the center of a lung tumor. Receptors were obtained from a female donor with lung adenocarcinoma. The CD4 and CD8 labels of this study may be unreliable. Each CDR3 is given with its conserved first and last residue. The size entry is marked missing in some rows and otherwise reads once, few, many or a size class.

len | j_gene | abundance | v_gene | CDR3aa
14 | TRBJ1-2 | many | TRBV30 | CAWSTGTGMQGYTF
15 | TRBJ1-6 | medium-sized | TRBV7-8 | CASSLGARGTSPLHF
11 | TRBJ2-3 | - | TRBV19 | CASSLGYTQYF
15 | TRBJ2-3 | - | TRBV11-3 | CASVSGLWDKDTQYF
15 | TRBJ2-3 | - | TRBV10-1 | CASSQLQGPAETQYF
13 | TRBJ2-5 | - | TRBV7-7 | CGRGARDQDTQYF
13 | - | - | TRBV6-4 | CATGLRAKNTQYF
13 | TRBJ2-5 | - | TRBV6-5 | CASSYSNSNEQYF
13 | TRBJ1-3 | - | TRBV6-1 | CASSGQGGNTIYF
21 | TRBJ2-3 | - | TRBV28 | CASSLWAERGKGGAGTDTQYF
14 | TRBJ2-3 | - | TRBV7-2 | CAGPGGRSTETQYF
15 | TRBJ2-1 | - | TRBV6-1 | CASSEAQGSYNEQFF
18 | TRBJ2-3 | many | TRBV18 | CASSLNTRAGGVTDTQYF
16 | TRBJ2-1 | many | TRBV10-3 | CAISESMAGAYNEQFF
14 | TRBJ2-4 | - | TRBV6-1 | CASNEGLAQNIQYF
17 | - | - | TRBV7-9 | CAISARLAGGPQDIQYF
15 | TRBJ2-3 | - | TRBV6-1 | CASSEIAGSKDTQYF
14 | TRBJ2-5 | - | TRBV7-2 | CAGTGVGSPDTQFF
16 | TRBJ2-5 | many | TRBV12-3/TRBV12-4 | CASSLGLAGWRETQYF
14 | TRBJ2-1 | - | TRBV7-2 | CASREAVRAGEQFF
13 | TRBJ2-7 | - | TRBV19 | CASSRLGSYEQYF
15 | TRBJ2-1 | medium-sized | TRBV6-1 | CASPRRAGGLETQFF
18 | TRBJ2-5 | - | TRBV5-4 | CASSSGLARSTAGETQYF
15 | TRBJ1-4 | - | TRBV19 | CASSPKGQMVGKLFF
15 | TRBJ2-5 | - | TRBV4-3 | CASSFSRVKAQTQYF
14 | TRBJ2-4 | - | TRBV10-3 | CAGNEGRDQNIQYF
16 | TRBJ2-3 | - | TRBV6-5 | CASRDSGGPGGETQYF
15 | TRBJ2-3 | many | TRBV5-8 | CATPPGRISTDTQYF
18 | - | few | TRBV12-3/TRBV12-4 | CASSQILASYKGAHEQYF
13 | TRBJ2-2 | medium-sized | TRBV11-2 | CAARAGNTGELFF
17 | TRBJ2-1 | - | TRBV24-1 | CATSAGSGGPSTETQYF
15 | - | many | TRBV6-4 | CASSGSPEGTDEQYF
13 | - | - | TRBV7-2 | CASGLAGVVEQYF
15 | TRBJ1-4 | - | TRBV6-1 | CASSEGGVEFEKLFF
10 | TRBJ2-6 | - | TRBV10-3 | CPPGSNVQNF